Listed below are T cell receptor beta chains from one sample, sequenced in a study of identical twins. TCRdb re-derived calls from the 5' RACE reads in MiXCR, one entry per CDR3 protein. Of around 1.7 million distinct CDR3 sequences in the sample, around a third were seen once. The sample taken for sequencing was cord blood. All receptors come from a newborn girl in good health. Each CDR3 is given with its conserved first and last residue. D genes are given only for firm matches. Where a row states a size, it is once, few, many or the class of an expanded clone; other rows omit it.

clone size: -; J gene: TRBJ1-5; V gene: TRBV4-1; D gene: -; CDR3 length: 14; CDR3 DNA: TGCGCCAGCAGCCAAGGGAGGGGAAGTCAGCCCCAGCATTTT; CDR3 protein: CASSQGRGSQPQHF
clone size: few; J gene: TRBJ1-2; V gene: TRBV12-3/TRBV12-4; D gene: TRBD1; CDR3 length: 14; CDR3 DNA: TGTGCCAGCAGTTTCCGGACAGGGGGAGGAGGCTACACCTTC; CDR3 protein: CASSFRTGGGGYTF
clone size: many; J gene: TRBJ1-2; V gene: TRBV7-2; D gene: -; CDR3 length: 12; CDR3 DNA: TGTGCCAGCAGTTCAGGGCTATATGGCTACACCTTC; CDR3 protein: CASSSGLYGYTF
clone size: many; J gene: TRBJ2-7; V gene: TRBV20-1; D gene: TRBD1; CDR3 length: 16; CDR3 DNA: TGCAGTGCTAGTATCTCCCTCGGGACAGCCTCCTACGAGCAGTACTTC; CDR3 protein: CSASISLGTASYEQYF
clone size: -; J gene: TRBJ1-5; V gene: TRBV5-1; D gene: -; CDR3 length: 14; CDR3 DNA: TGCGCCAGCAGCCCGGGGAGTAGCGATCAGCCCCAGCATTTT; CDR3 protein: CASSPGSSDQPQHF
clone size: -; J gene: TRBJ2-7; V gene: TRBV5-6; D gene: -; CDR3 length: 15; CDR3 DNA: TGTGCCAGCAGCTTCGGAGCGTGGAGCTCCTACGAGCAGTACTTC; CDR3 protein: CASSFGAWSSYEQYF
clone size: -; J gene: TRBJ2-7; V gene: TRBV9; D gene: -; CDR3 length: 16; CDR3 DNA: TGTGCCAGCAGCGCAGGGAGTCTAGCAAGCTCCTACGAGCAGTACTTC; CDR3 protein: CASSAGSLASSYEQYF
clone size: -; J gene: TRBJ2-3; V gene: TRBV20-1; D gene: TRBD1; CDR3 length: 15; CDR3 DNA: TGCAGTGCTGAATCCGGGACAGGGGCCACAGATACGCAGTATTTT; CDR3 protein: CSAESGTGATDTQYF
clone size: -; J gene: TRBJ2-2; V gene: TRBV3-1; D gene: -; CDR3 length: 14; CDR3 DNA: TGTGCCAGCAGCCAAGTGGCACCAGGCGGGGAGCTGTTTTTT; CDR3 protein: CASSQVAPGGELFF
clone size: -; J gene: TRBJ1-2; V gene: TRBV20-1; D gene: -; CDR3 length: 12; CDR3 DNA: TGCAGTGCTAGCGACAACCCAGGGGGCTACACCTTC; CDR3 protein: CSASDNPGGYTF
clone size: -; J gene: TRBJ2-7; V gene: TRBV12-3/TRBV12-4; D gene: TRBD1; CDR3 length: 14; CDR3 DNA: TGTGCCAGCAGGGGGACAGGGGGGAGGTACGAGCAGTACTTC; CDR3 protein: CASRGTGGRYEQYF
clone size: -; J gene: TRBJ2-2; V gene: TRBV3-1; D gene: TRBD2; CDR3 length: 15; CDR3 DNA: TGTGCCAGCAGCCCCACTAGCGGGGGGCCCGGGGAGCTGTTTTTT; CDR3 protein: CASSPTSGGPGELFF
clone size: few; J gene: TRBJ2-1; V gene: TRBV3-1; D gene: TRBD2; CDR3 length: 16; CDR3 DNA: TGTGCCAGCAGCCAAGAGGGACTAGCGGGGAACAATGAGCAGTTCTTC; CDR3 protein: CASSQEGLAGNNEQFF
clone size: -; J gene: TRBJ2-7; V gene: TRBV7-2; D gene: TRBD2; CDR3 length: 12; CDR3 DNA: TGTGCCAGCAGCTTTCTAGCGGGGGATCTGTACTTC; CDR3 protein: CASSFLAGDLYF
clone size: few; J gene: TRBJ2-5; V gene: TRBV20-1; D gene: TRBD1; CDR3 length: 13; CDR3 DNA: TGCAGTGCTAGAGAAAGACAGGGGGAGACCCAGTACTTC; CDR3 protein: CSARERQGETQYF
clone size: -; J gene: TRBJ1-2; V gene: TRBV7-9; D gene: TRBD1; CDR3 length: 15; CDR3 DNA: TGTGCCAGCAGCCCCCGGGACAGGAAATACTATGGCTACACCTTC; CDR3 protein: CASSPRDRKYYGYTF
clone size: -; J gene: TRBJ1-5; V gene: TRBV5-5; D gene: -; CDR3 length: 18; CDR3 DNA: TGTGCCAGCAGCTTGAGTCGGTATGAGACAGGAAGTAATCAGCCCCAGCATTTT; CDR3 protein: CASSLSRYETGSNQPQHF
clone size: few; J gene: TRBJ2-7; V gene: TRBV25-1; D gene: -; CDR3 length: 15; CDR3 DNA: TGTGCCAGCAGTGAGATTAGCCCGAGCTCCTACGAGCAGTACTTC; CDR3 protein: CASSEISPSSYEQYF
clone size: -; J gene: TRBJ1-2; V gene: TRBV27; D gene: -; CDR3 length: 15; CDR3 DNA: TGTGCCAGCAGTTTATTGGTGGGTCCTAACTATGGCTACACCTTC; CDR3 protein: CASSLLVGPNYGYTF
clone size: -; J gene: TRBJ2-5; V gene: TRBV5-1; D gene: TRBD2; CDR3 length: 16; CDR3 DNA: TGCGCCAGCAGCGGATTAGGACTAGCGGGAGTAGAGACCCAGTACTTC; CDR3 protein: CASSGLGLAGVETQYF
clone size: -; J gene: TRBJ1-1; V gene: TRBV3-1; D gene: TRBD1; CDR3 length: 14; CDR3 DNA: TGTGCCAGCAGCCAAGTTGGACAGGGGCGAGAAGCTTTCTTT; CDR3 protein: CASSQVGQGREAFF
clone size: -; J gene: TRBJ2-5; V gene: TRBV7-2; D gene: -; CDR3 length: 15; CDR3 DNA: TGTGCCAGCAGCTTAGTATCAGGGAACACTAATGAGCAGTACTTC; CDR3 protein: CASSLVSGNTNEQYF